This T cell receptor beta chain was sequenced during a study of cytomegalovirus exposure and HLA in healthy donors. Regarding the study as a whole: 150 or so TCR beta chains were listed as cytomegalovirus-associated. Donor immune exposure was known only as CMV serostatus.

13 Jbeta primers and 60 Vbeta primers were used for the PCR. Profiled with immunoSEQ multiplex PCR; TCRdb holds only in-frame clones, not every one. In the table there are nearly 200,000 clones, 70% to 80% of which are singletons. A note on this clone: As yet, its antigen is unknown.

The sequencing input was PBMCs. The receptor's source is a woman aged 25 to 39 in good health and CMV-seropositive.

The CDR3 DNA sequence: TGTGCCAGCAGTCCAGGGGGTGCGGGCACTGAAGCTTTCTTT. This gives the protein CASSPGGAGTEAFF. This chain uses TRBV6-6 with TRBJ1-1; 7 positions match TRBD1. The V and J ends lost 5 bases and 4 bases, in that order; junction bases with no gene match: 7. The CDR3 is made up of 14 amino acids. Germline CDR1 and CDR2: MNHNY and SVGAGI (reference sequence).